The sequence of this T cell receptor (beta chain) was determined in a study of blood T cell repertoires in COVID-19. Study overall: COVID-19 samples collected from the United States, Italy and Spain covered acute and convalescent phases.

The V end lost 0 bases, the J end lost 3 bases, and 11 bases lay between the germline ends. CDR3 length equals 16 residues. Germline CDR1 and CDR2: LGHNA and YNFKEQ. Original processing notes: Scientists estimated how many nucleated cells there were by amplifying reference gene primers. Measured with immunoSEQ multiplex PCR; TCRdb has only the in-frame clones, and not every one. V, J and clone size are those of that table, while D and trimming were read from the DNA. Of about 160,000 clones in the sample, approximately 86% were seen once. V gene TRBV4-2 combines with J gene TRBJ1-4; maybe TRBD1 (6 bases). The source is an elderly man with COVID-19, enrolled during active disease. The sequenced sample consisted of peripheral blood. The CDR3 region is CASSQDSDRPNEKLFF. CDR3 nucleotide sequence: TGTGCCAGCAGCCAAGATTCTGACAGGCCTAATGAAAAACTGTTTTTT.